Listed below are T cell receptor beta chains from one sample, sequenced in a study of T and B cells in COVID-19 patients. TCRdb called the multiplex PCR reads again in MiXCR, with one record for every CDR3 protein. Of approximately 26,000 distinct CDR3 sequences in the sample, about 31% were seen once. The sample comprised blood. Every receptor here comes from a human donor who had recovered from COVID-19. CDR3s include the opening cysteine and the closing phenylalanine or tryptophan. Each record gives: V gene, clone size, J gene, D gene, CDR3 protein, CDR3 DNA. The D gene is left open where the match is weak. Rows give clone size only sometimes, using once, few, many, or a class for an expanded clone.

TRBV7-6	.	TRBJ2-7	.	CASSLERDSYEQYF	TGTGCCAGCAGCTTAGAGAGAGACTCCTACGAGCAGTACTTC
TRBV19	.	TRBJ1-1	.	CASSTWTADENTEAFF	TGTGCCAGTAGTACTTGGACGGCAGACGAGAACACTGAAGCTTTCTTT
TRBV7-9	.	TRBJ2-7	TRBD1	CASSLGGQDYEQYF	TGTGCCAGCAGCTTAGGGGGACAGGACTACGAGCAGTACTTC
TRBV29-1	once	TRBJ2-2	TRBD1	CSVIRTGGESGELFF	TGCAGCGTGATCCGGACAGGGGGCGAGTCCGGGGAGCTGTTTTTT
TRBV5-6	.	TRBJ2-1	TRBD2	CASRPSGMVNEQFF	TGTGCCAGTAGGCCTAGCGGGATGGTCAATGAGCAGTTCTTC
TRBV7-3	.	TRBJ1-5	.	CASSSNPLGSQPQHF	TGTGCCAGCAGCTCAAATCCTCTAGGGTCGCAGCCCCAGCATTTT
TRBV27	.	TRBJ2-1	TRBD2	CASSPTSGRANEQFF	TGTGCCAGCAGCCCGACTAGCGGGAGGGCCAATGAGCAGTTCTTC
TRBV5-6	once	TRBJ2-1	.	CASSLEGGSYTEQFF	TGTGCCAGCAGCTTGGAGGGGGGCTCCTACACTGAGCAGTTCTTC
TRBV7-2	.	TRBJ2-1	TRBD2	CASSPRYGSGGALGNEQFF	TGTGCCAGCAGCCCCCGGTACGGTAGCGGGGGGGCCTTAGGCAATGAGCAGTTCTTC
TRBV4-3	.	TRBJ1-2	TRBD1	CASSREISDRINYGYTF	TGCGCCAGCAGCCGAGAGATCTCGGACAGGATTAACTATGGCTACACCTTC
TRBV11-1	.	TRBJ1-6	TRBD1	CASSSRTGGRSSPLHF	TGTGCCAGCAGCTCGCGAACAGGGGGCAGGAGTTCACCCCTCCACTTT
TRBV21-1	.	TRBJ2-7	.	CASNYRGHYEQYF	TGTGCCAGCAATTACAGGGGGCACTACGAGCAGTACTTC
TRBV5-6	.	TRBJ1-4	TRBD1	CASSTPGQHNEKLFF	TGTGCCAGCAGCACACCGGGACAGCATAATGAAAAACTGTTTTTT
TRBV27	few	TRBJ1-2	TRBD1	CASSLSGQVNYGYTF	TGTGCCAGCAGTTTATCGGGACAGGTCAACTATGGCTACACCTTC
TRBV18	medium-sized	TRBJ2-2	.	CASSPNSQPTGELFF	TGTGCCAGCTCACCAAACTCACAGCCTACCGGGGAGCTGTTTTTT
TRBV19	medium-sized	TRBJ2-2	TRBD1	CASSIWGQGNTGELFF	TGTGCCAGTAGTATTTGGGGACAGGGGAACACCGGGGAGCTGTTTTTT
TRBV4-2	.	TRBJ2-5	TRBD1	CASSLDRGRETQYF	TGTGCCAGCAGCCTTGACAGGGGACGAGAGACCCAGTACTTC
TRBV19	medium-sized	TRBJ2-3	TRBD2	CASSIGRRLAGGRVGTDTQYF	TGTGCCAGTAGTATAGGTCGACGACTAGCGGGAGGGCGAGTAGGCACAGATACGCAGTATTTT
TRBV24-1	.	TRBJ2-7	.	CAPLRERSYEQYF	TGTGCCCCCCTACGGGAGCGATCCTACGAGCAGTACTTC
TRBV20-1	few	TRBJ1-6	.	CSARQTAGDSPLHF	TGCAGTGCTAGACAGACCGCAGGGGATTCACCCCTCCACTTT
TRBV29-1	medium-sized	TRBJ2-6	.	CSVEGKGGSGANVLTF	TGCAGCGTTGAAGGCAAAGGGGGATCTGGGGCCAACGTCCTGACTTTC
TRBV6-2/TRBV6-3	.	TRBJ1-1	.	CASSYSELYTEAFF	TGTGCCAGCAGTTACTCGGAGCTGTACACTGAAGCTTTCTTT
TRBV6-1	many	TRBJ2-3	TRBD1	CASKPTGSRDTQYF	TGTGCCAGCAAACCGACAGGGTCCCGAGATACGCAGTATTTT
TRBV7-9	.	TRBJ1-2	TRBD1	CASSLGQGAGYTF	TGTGCCAGCAGCTTAGGACAGGGCGCTGGCTACACCTTC
TRBV19	medium-sized	TRBJ1-2	.	CASSIATYMPYGYTF	TGTGCCAGTAGTATTGCGACTTACATGCCCTATGGCTACACCTTC
TRBV19	many	TRBJ1-5	.	CASSITGGMPQHF	TGTGCCAGTAGTATAACGGGGGGAATGCCCCAGCATTTT
TRBV5-5	few	TRBJ2-7	.	CAIGPQGYEQYF	TGTGCCATCGGACCGCAGGGCTACGAGCAGTACTTC
TRBV20-1	.	TRBJ2-5	TRBD1	CSAARDREAETQYF	TGCAGTGCCGCCCGGGACAGGGAGGCGGAGACCCAGTACTTC
TRBV5-1	.	TRBJ2-1	TRBD2	CASSGTTHNEQFF	TGCGCCAGCAGCGGGACTACGCACAATGAGCAGTTCTTC
TRBV4-3	.	TRBJ1-2	TRBD1	CASSRYRDSNYGYTF	TGCGCCAGCAGCCGTTACCGGGACAGTAACTATGGCTACACCTTC